These 16 T cell receptor beta chains share one sample of origin, sequenced in a study of naive and memory T cell subsets. Their specific antigens are unknown. Both TRBC1 and TRBC2 were covered by a beta constant-region primer of two equimolar oligonucleotides. Four rounds of PCR amplified the ligated cDNA using nested alpha and beta constant-region primers plus SP2. TCRdb fed the UMI-ligation and nested PCR reads into MiXCR, producing one record per CDR3 protein. The sample carries 130,000 to 150,000 distinct CDR3 sequences, over 20% recorded once. Study-wide points: Possibly reflecting memory cells re-expressing CD45RA, a few larger clonotypes occurred in naive repertoires, especially CD8.

Sample: naive CD4+ T cells from blood. The receptors were gathered from a human donor in good health.

This clonotype appeared a few times. The gene calls are TRBV29-1 and TRBJ2-5, with 9 bases matching TRBD2. CDR3 length: 13 amino acids. The V gene end was trimmed by 7 bases and the J gene end by 5 bases; junction bases not matched to a gene: 8. Germline-derived CDR1 and CDR2 are SQVTM and ANQGSEA. The CDR3 DNA follows: TGCAGCGCTCGAGCGGGAGGACGCGAGACCCAGTACTTC. Translated: CSARAGGRETQYF.

This clonotype was detected a few times. This chain links TRBV29-1 with TRBJ2-1; D may be TRBD1 (5 bases). With 7 bases removed from V and 3 bases from J, the gap between germline ends came to 10 bases. Germline-derived CDR1 and CDR2 are SQVTM and ANQGSEA. The CDR3 sequence is 12 residues long. Written as DNA, the CDR3 is TGCAGCGGCAGTACAGGCTACAATGAGCAGTTCTTC. This gives the protein CSGSTGYNEQFF.

The J gene is TRBJ1-1, the V gene TRBV5-1; a possible D gene is TRBD1 (5 bases). V shed 1 base and J shed 10 bases, with 20 bases lying between them. The germline gives CDR1 SGHRS, CDR2 YFSETQ. The CDR3 runs to 15 residues. CDR3 nucleotides: TGCGCCAGCAGCTTGACGCTGGCAGGGACGCTCGGAGCTTTCTTT. Translating it yields CASSLTLAGTLGAFF.

This clonotype was counted only a few times. The V call is TRBV6-2 or TRBV6-3, the J call TRBJ2-1, with TRBD1 as a possible D gene (7 bases). Germline V gene sequence: CDR1 MNHEY, CDR2 SVGEGT. The CDR3 length is 16 residues. The ends were cut back, 1 base at V and 7 bases at J, with 17 bases in the middle. CDR3 DNA sequence: TGTGCCAGCAGTTACTTCCAGGGGGGACGAGAGAATGAGCAGTTCTTC. Translation: CASSYFQGGRENEQFF.

V and J are TRBV27 and TRBJ1-5; tentative D call: TRBD1 (5 bases). The CDR3 loop spans 15 amino acids. V was clipped by 7 bases and J by 0 bases, with 13 bases between them. Germline-derived CDR1 and CDR2 are MNHEY and SMNVEV (reference sequence). CDR3 DNA sequence: TGTGCCAGCACAGACAGCCCCTTTAGCAATCAGCCCCAGCATTTT. Protein: CASTDSPFSNQPQHF.

V and J are TRBV12-3 or TRBV12-4 and TRBJ2-1, with D uncertain. The CDR3 totals 15 residues. V was cut by 9 bases and J by 5 bases, with 20 bases left in between. CDR3 sequence (DNA): TGTGCCAGTTGCTTAGGCGGCCCACAGAACAATGAGCAGTTCTTC. This codes for CASCLGGPQNNEQFF.

Only a few counts were recorded for this clonotype. The V call is TRBV27, the J call TRBJ2-3; 7 bases align to TRBD2. Germline trimming cut 8 bases from V and 2 bases from J; bases unmatched to any gene: 7. The CDR3 is 14 amino acids. Per germline, CDR1 MNHEY and CDR2 SMNVEV (reference sequence). DNA for the CDR3: TGTGCCAGCGGGGGGGGTCTGAACACAGATACGCAGTATTTT. Translation: CASGGGLNTDTQYF.

This clonotype was seen a few times. The chain uses TRBV7-8 and TRBJ2-7, with unresolved D. V lost 3 bases and J lost 6, with 6 bases in between. Germline V gene data show CDR1 as SGHVS and CDR2 as FQNEAQ. The CDR3 length is 11 residues. For the CDR3, the DNA is TGTGCCAGCAGCTTGTGGGCCGAGCAGTACTTC. Its translation: CASSLWAEQYF.

The chain recombines TRBV3-1 with TRBJ1-1; 11 nucleotides agree with TRBD1. The ends lost 1 base at V and 5 bases at J; junction bases unmatched: 6. CDR3 size: 16 residues. Germline V gives CDR1 LGHDT, CDR2 YNNKEL (reference sequence). The CDR3 coding sequence is TGTGCCAGCAGCCAAGGATTCCGGGACAGGGGGACTGAAGCTTTCTTT. The encoded protein is CASSQGFRDRGTEAFF.

This clonotype showed up many times. The chain employs TRBV9 and TRBJ2-7; 9 nucleotides align to TRBD1. Germline CDR1 SGDLS, CDR2 YYNGEE. Unmatched junction bases numbered 8, after V lost 2 bases and J lost 5 bases. The CDR3 sequence is 15 residues long. CDR3 in amino acids: CASSVLPGQGHEQYF. The DNA for the CDR3 is TGTGCCAGCAGCGTCCTTCCGGGACAGGGCCACGAGCAGTACTTC.

This sequence joins TRBV10-3 and TRBJ2-7; 13 bases map to TRBD2. The CDR3 sequence is 16 residues long. Germline trimming cut 6 bases from V and 6 bases from J; bases unmatched to any gene: 11. The germline gives CDR1 ENHRY, CDR2 SYGVKD. The CDR3 DNA reads as TGTGCCATCAGCGGGCAGTTGGGACTAGCGGGACCCGAGCAGTACTTC. This translates into CAISGQLGLAGPEQYF.

The V and J genes are TRBV7-2 and TRBJ1-6; possible D gene TRBD1, 5 bases. The CDR3 extends over 14 amino acids. The V end lost 5 bases, the J end lost 6 bases, and 11 bases lay between the germline ends. Germline CDR1 reads SGHTA; CDR2 reads FQGNSA. CDR3 amino acids: CASSRQTFNSPLHF. The CDR3 region has the DNA TGTGCCAGCAGCCGACAGACCTTTAATTCACCCCTCCACTTT.

As regards this clonotype: The conserved final phenylalanine or tryptophan is absent from the CDR3, which likely points to a read error. The V and J genes are TRBV4-1 and TRBJ2-1, with 12 bases lining up with TRBD2. With V trimmed by 3 bases and J by 8 bases, 11 bases remained unmatched. The CDR3 spans 17 residues. The germline V gene has CDR1 MGHRA and CDR2 YSYEKL. CDR3 nucleotide sequence: TGCGCCAGCAGCCAGGAAAGGGGGACTAGCGGGTTCGATGAGCAGTTCTTA. The encoded protein is CASSQERGTSGFDEQFL.

This clonotype was counted only a few times. The V call is TRBV9, the J call TRBJ2-3; perhaps TRBD2 as D (5 bases). In germline, CDR1 is SGDLS, CDR2 YYNGEE. V shed 2 bases and J shed 5 bases, with 18 bases lying between them. The CDR3 runs to 16 residues. The CDR3 DNA is TGTGCCAGCAGCGTTATAGGGAGTTTAGTGATAGATACGCAGTATTTT. It translates to CASSVIGSLVIDTQYF. The entire variable domain, with the rest obtained from reference TRBV9 and TRBJ2-3, is as follows: DSGVTQTPKHLITATGQRVTLRCSPRSGDLSVYWYQQSLDQGLQFLIQYYNGEERAKGNILERFSAQQFPDLHSELNLSSLELGDSALYFCASSVIGSLVIDTQYFGPGTRLTVL.

In this sample, this clonotype turned up many times. The chain is built from TRBV29-1 and TRBJ2-7, with a tentative D call TRBD2 (5 bases). In germline, CDR1 is SQVTM, CDR2 ANQGSEA. V dropped 5 bases and J dropped 3 bases, with 11 bases sitting between them. The CDR3 covers 12 residues. CDR3 bases: TGCAGCGTTCGAGGCGGGCACTACGAGCAGTACTTC. Its translation is CSVRGGHYEQYF.

This clonotype has a handful of counts. The chain has TRBV20-1 and TRBJ2-2; 9 bases are a match to TRBD1. V shed 1 base, J shed 2 bases, and the junction held 8 bases outside the gene matches. Germline CDR1 and CDR2: DFQATT and SNEGSKA (reference sequence). CDR3 length: 17 residues. The CDR3 region is CSARAADRGRNTGELFF. The CDR3 DNA sequence: TGCAGTGCTAGAGCTGCGGACAGGGGTCGCAACACCGGGGAGCTGTTTTTT.